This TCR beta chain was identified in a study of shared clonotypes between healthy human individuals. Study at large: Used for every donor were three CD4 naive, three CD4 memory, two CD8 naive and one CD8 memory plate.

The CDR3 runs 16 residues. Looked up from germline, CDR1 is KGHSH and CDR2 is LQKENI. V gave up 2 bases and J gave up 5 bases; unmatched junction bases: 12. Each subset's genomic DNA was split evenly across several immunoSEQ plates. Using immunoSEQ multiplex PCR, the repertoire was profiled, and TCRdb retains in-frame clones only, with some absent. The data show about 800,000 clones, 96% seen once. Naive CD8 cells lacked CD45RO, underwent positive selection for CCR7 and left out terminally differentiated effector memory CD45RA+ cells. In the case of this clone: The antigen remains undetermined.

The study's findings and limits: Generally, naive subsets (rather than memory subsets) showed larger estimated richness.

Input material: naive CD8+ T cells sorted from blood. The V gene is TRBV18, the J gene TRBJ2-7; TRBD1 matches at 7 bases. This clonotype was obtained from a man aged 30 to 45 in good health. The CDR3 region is CASSPSGGFIDDEQYF. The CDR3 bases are TGTGCCAGCTCACCATCAGGGGGTTTCATAGACGACGAGCAGTACTTC.